This is a list of T cell receptor beta chains from one sample in a study of cytomegalovirus exposure and HLA in healthy donors. Sequenced by immunoSEQ multiplex PCR; TCRdb stores in-frame clones only, minus some. The sample contains 150,000 to 250,000 clones, 82% of which appear only once. The sample consisted of PBMCs. The receptors here all came from a woman between 50 and 59 years old in good health and CMV-seropositive. Both conserved end residues are part of each CDR3. D genes are given only for firm matches. Some rows mark clone size as missing; the rest say once, few, many or name a class of expanded clone.

TRBV2	.	TRBD1	TRBJ1-1	TGTGCCAGCAGTGAGGGGACAGGGGGCACTGAAGCTTTCTTT	CASSEGTGGTEAFF
TRBV5-6	.	TRBD1	TRBJ2-7	TGTGCCAGCAGGACTACAGGGGACGAGCAGTACTTC	CASRTTGDEQYF
TRBV4-2	.	TRBD2	TRBJ2-2	TGTGCCAGCAGCCAAGAAGGACTAGCGGGCTTCACCGGGGAGCTGTTTTTT	CASSQEGLAGFTGELFF
TRBV7-2	.	TRBD2	TRBJ2-7	TGTGCCAGCAGCTTATTCAGCGGGGGGACCTACGAGCAGTACTTC	CASSLFSGGTYEQYF
TRBV9	.	TRBD1	TRBJ2-5	TGTGCCAGCAGCCCAAGACAGGGGCAAGAGACCCAGTACTTC	CASSPRQGQETQYF
TRBV29-1	.	.	TRBJ1-5	TGCAGCGTTGCAAGCGATAGCAATCAGCCCCAGCATTTT	CSVASDSNQPQHF
TRBV5-1	few	TRBD1	TRBJ2-6	TGCGCCAGCAGTCAGGACAGGAGCCTGACTTTC	CASSQDRSLTF
TRBV28	.	TRBD1	TRBJ1-6	TGTGCCAGCAGTATCACAGGGGAGTCACCCCTCCACTTT	CASSITGESPLHF
TRBV19	.	.	TRBJ1-1	TGTGCCAGTAGTATAGTTTGGCAGGCTGAAGCTTTCTTT	CASSIVWQAEAFF
TRBV29-1	.	.	TRBJ2-2	TGCAGCGTTGTAGAGAGATCGAACACCGGGGAGCTGTTTTTT	CSVVERSNTGELFF
TRBV19	.	TRBD2	TRBJ2-1	TGTGCCAGTAGTATAGAGGGAGGCGGGGGGGCCTACAATGAGCAGTTCTTC	CASSIEGGGGAYNEQFF
TRBV5-6	once	TRBD1	TRBJ1-2	TGTGCCAGCAGACAGAGGGGGCGCGTCGTTGGCTACACCTTC	CASRQRGRVVGYTF
TRBV15	.	.	TRBJ1-1	TGTGCCACCAGCAGAGACTACAACACTGAAGCTTTCTTT	CATSRDYNTEAFF
TRBV18	.	TRBD1	TRBJ1-6	TGTGCCAGCTCACAGGGACAGGCCGATAATTCACCCCTCCACTTT	CASSQGQADNSPLHF
TRBV18	.	TRBD1	TRBJ2-5	TGTGCCAGCTCACCACCGAGCGCCTCAGGGGGCGGGAAGACCCAGTACTTC	CASSPPSASGGGKTQYF
TRBV19	.	TRBD2	TRBJ2-5	TGTGCCAGTAGTATTGGCCTAGCGGGAGAAGAGACCCAGTACTTC	CASSIGLAGEETQYF
TRBV13	.	.	TRBJ2-7	TGTGCCAGCACCCCTGGCGGGCGGGCCGAGCAGTACTTC	CASTPGGRAEQYF
TRBV2	.	TRBD2	TRBJ2-1	TGTGCCAGCAACCCGGCTTGGACTAGCGGGGACAATGAGCAGTTCTTC	CASNPAWTSGDNEQFF
TRBV7-8	.	.	TRBJ2-1	TGTGCCAGCAGCGCCGACATTTACAATGAGCAGTTCTTC	CASSADIYNEQFF
TRBV27	.	.	TRBJ2-1	TGTGCCAGCACCCACGGGGACTCCTACAATGAGCAGTTCTTC	CASTHGDSYNEQFF